These 28 T cell receptor beta chains were all obtained from the same sample, sequenced in a study of shared clonotypes between healthy human individuals. Sequencing was performed with immunoSEQ multiplex PCR; in TCRdb, only in-frame clones are kept and a portion is missing. The table has approximately 600,000 clones, 85% to 95% seen once. Only CD45RO-negative cells positively selected for CCR7 counted as naive CD8 cells, so terminally differentiated effector memory CD45RA+ cells were excluded. Source material: naive CD8+ T cells sorted from blood. These receptors were collected from a woman in her 30s in good health.

This chain links TRBV4-1 with TRBJ2-7; 7 bases align to TRBD1. The CDR3 contains 18 residues. CDR1 is MGHRA, CDR2 YSYEKL, per germline. J was trimmed by 0 bases and V by 1 base; bases with no gene match: 12. As DNA, the CDR3 is TGCGCCAGCAGCCAAGGGATAGATCCTACAGGGGACTCCTACGAGCAGTACTTC. Its translation: CASSQGIDPTGDSYEQYF.

The genes are TRBV5-1 and TRBJ1-5; maybe TRBD1 (6 bases). V shed 0 bases and J shed 0 bases, with 7 bases lying between them. The CDR3 is 15 residues long. The germline gives CDR1 SGHRS, CDR2 YFSETQ. The CDR3 loop reads CASSLAGVSNQPQHF. For the CDR3, the DNA is TGCGCCAGCAGCTTGGCAGGGGTTAGCAATCAGCCCCAGCATTTT.

The V and J genes are TRBV2 and TRBJ1-1, with unresolved D. V dropped 8 bases and J dropped 0 bases, with 7 bases sitting between them. CDR1 SNHLY and CDR2 FYNNEI come from the germline V gene. The CDR3 has 12 amino acids. CDR3 protein: CASSYMNTEAFF. The CDR3 DNA is TGTGCCAGCTCCTACATGAACACTGAAGCTTTCTTT.

This chain connects TRBV11-3 to TRBJ2-2; D not certain. V was clipped by 7 bases and J by 7 bases, with 7 bases between them. Per the germline V gene, CDR1 is SGHNT and CDR2 is YENEEA. This CDR3 spans 11 amino acids. The CDR3: CASTGDGELFF. The DNA of the CDR3 is TGTGCCAGCACTGGGGACGGGGAGCTGTTTTTT.

The V and J genes are TRBV5-1 and TRBJ2-7; 11 bases match TRBD2. This CDR3 has 15 amino acids. Germline V gives CDR1 SGHRS, CDR2 YFSETQ. V dropped 3 bases and J dropped 7; count of bases not matched to a gene: 9. DNA for the CDR3: TGCGCCAGCAGCTGGACCGAACTAGCGGGAGAGGAGCAGTACTTC. Its translation: CASSWTELAGEEQYF.

The rearrangement links TRBV4-2 to TRBJ1-6, with 8 bases that match TRBD1. V was pared by 0 bases and J by 6 bases, with 4 bases of the junction left unmatched. The CDR3 has 16 amino acids. Germline CDR1 reads LGHNA; CDR2 reads YNFKEQ. CDR3 protein: CASSQDPGQVNSPLHF. The CDR3 nucleotides read TGTGCCAGCAGCCAAGATCCGGGACAGGTTAATTCACCCCTCCACTTT.

V gene TRBV4-1 combines with J gene TRBJ1-5, with TRBD1 as a possible D gene (5 bases). Germline V CDR1 and CDR2: MGHRA, YSYEKL. Trimming pared 1 base from V and 0 bases from J, leaving 7 bases between. The CDR3 covers 15 residues. The CDR3 DNA follows: TGCGCCAGCAGCCAAGTCGGGGGTAGCAATCAGCCCCAGCATTTT. This translates into CASSQVGGSNQPQHF.

This sequence joins TRBV5-1 and TRBJ2-7, with D possibly matching TRBD2 (6 bases). The germline gives CDR1 SGHRS, CDR2 YFSETQ. V lost 5 bases and J lost 7, with 22 bases in between. The CDR3 runs 15 residues. The CDR3 DNA follows: TGCGCCAGCAGATCCACGGGCGGGAAATTTGGGGAGCAGTACTTC. It specifies CASRSTGGKFGEQYF.

This clone was counted a few times. This chain links TRBV5-1 with TRBJ1-2; 10 bases map to TRBD1. The V and J ends lost 4 bases and 8 bases, in that order; junction bases with no gene match: 14. The CDR3 is 16 residues long. The germline V gene has CDR1 SGHRS and CDR2 YFSETQ. The CDR3 spells CASSPTRTGGLWGYTF. Here the CDR3 DNA reads TGCGCCAGCAGCCCCACCCGGACAGGGGGGTTGTGGGGCTACACCTTC.

In regard to this clone: The same CDR3 is also encoded by other DNA sequences in this sample. This chain uses TRBV9 with TRBJ2-7; perhaps TRBD2 as D (6 bases). This CDR3 has 15 residues. Between the trimmed V and J ends, which lost 2 bases and 0 bases, there was a span of 12 bases. Germline V lookup: CDR1 SGDLS, CDR2 YYNGEE. The CDR3 protein is CASSVGGDSSYEQYF. Here the CDR3 DNA reads TGTGCCAGCAGCGTCGGAGGGGACTCCTCCTACGAGCAGTACTTC. The whole variable domain, remainder taken from reference TRBV9 and TRBJ2-7, is DSGVTQTPKHLITATGQRVTLRCSPRSGDLSVYWYQQSLDQGLQFLIQYYNGEERAKGNILERFSAQQFPDLHSELNLSSLELGDSALYFCASSVGGDSSYEQYFGPGTRLTVT.

The chain joins TRBV27 to TRBJ2-7; D uncertain. Germline V CDR1 and CDR2: MNHEY, SMNVEV (reference sequence). This CDR3 region has 13 residues. V was pared by 3 bases and J by 7 bases, with 13 bases between. Written as DNA, the CDR3 is TGTGCCAGCAGTTTCAGGAGTAATCGTGAGCAGTACTTC. Amino acid sequence: CASSFRSNREQYF.

V usage is TRBV6-6 and J usage is TRBJ1-2; TRBD1 matches at 8 bases. V shed 7 bases, J shed 4 bases, and the junction held 8 bases outside the gene matches. Germline CDR1 is MNHNY and CDR2 is SVGAGI (reference sequence). CDR3 length: 14 amino acids. CDR3 in amino acids: CASTPTGGSYGYTF. The CDR3 coding sequence is TGTGCCAGCACCCCCACAGGGGGGAGCTATGGCTACACCTTC.

This clone appeared once. The rearrangement uses TRBV7-2 and TRBJ2-7; D is ambiguous. Deletions cut 0 bases from V and 3 bases from J, with 18 bases between. Germline lookup yields CDR1 SGHTA and CDR2 FQGNSA. The CDR3 is 17 residues long. The chain's CDR3 is CASSLALGAEPLYEQYF. The CDR3 nucleotides read TGTGCCAGCAGCTTAGCTCTCGGTGCGGAGCCGCTCTACGAGCAGTACTTC.

The chain carries TRBV6-5 and TRBJ2-7; D is perhaps TRBD1 (6 bases). CDR1 is MNHEY and CDR2 is SVGAGI in the germline V gene. This CDR3 is 14 amino acids long. The V end was cut by 8 bases, the J end by 5 bases, with 19 bases between. CDR3 sequence: CASSGTGSQNEQYF. In DNA form, the CDR3 reads TGTGCCAGCTCCGGAACAGGGAGTCAAAACGAGCAGTACTTC.

V gene TRBV14 combines with J gene TRBJ2-5; D may match TRBD1 or TRBD2 (5 bases each). V gave up 0 bases and J gave up 3 bases, with 14 bases separating them. Germline V CDR1 and CDR2: SGHDN, FVKESK. This CDR3 has 16 amino acids. Here the CDR3 reads CASSQDWQGVKETQYF. CDR3 DNA sequence: TGTGCCAGCAGCCAAGATTGGCAGGGAGTAAAAGAGACCCAGTACTTC.

The chain is built from TRBV27 and TRBJ2-1; TRBD1 agrees at 8 bases. V dropped 5 bases and J dropped 1; count of bases not matched to a gene: 7. This CDR3 is built from 16 residues. Germline V gene sequence: CDR1 MNHEY, CDR2 SMNVEV (reference sequence). The CDR3 DNA reads as TGTGCCAGCAGTCCCCGGCAGGGGGCTTCCTACAATGAGCAGTTCTTC. Protein: CASSPRQGASYNEQFF.

CDR3 loop: CASSASGSSSYEQYF. The CDR3 coding sequence is TGTGCCAGCAGTGCTAGCGGGAGTTCTTCCTACGAGCAGTACTTC. The chain combines TRBV28 with TRBJ2-7; TRBD2 matches 10 bases. V was clipped by 5 bases and J by 1 base; unmatched bases: 5. Germline V lookup: CDR1 MDHEN, CDR2 SYDVKM. The CDR3 covers 15 residues.

The chain joins TRBV2 to TRBJ1-2, with D possibly matching TRBD1 (5 bases). The CDR3 is made up of 16 amino acids. Trimming stripped 2 bases from V and 3 bases from J, with 16 bases between. Germline CDR1 and CDR2: SNHLY and FYNNEI. The CDR3 is CASSEFGQGMDYGYTF. CDR3 in DNA: TGTGCCAGCAGTGAATTTGGGCAGGGAATGGACTATGGCTACACCTTC.

The chain carries TRBV7-9 and TRBJ2-7; tentatively, D is TRBD1 (6 bases). The CDR3 covers 15 residues. CDR1 SEHNR and CDR2 FQNEAQ come from the germline V gene (reference sequence). Trimming stripped 0 bases from V and 5 bases from J, with 14 bases between. The CDR3: CASSLAGQGLDEQYF. In nucleotides, the CDR3 is TGTGCCAGCAGCTTAGCGGGCCAGGGGCTCGACGAGCAGTACTTC.

The chain uses TRBV29-1 and TRBJ2-5; tentative D call: TRBD1 (6 bases). The assigned J gene may be wrong: the sequence end matches TRBJ2-7 better. Germline V gene lookup returns CDR1 SQVTM and CDR2 ANQGSEA. The CDR3 loop spans 14 amino acids. In nucleotides, the CDR3 is TGCAGCGTTTACTACAGGGAAGGGATCTACGAGCAGTACTTC. Amino acids: CSVYYREGIYEQYF.

The genes are TRBV11-2 and TRBJ2-7, with a possible D match to TRBD1 (7 bases). Trimming took 1 base from V and 0 from J, leaving 13 bases between them. The germline V gene encodes CDR1 SGHAT and CDR2 FQNNGV. This CDR3 is 16 amino acids long. CDR3 sequence: CASSLVGGDSSYEQYF. CDR3 DNA: TGTGCCAGCAGCTTAGTGGGCGGGGACAGCTCCTACGAGCAGTACTTC.

The genes are TRBV2 and TRBJ2-5; weak D call: TRBD1 (6 bases). The J call may be incorrect, as the DNA end agrees better with TRBJ2-7. Germline lookup yields CDR1 SNHLY and CDR2 FYNNEI. The CDR3 has 18 amino acids. The CDR3 protein is CASSEEYRDTLGIGEQYF. The CDR3 coding sequence is TGTGCCAGCAGTGAAGAGTATCGGGACACTTTAGGGATTGGCGAGCAGTACTTC.

The J gene is TRBJ2-5, the V gene TRBV9, with D unresolved. This CDR3 comprises 13 residues. V lost 4 bases and J 1 base, leaving 8 bases between the germline ends. Per germline, CDR1 SGDLS and CDR2 YYNGEE. CDR3 residues: CASSTDTQETQYF. CDR3 nucleotides: TGTGCCAGCAGCACCGACACCCAAGAGACCCAGTACTTC.

The chain uses TRBV2 and TRBJ2-7, with a tentative D call TRBD2 (5 bases). V was shortened by 3 bases and J by 2 bases, with 14 bases between the two germline ends. The CDR3 has 15 residues. The germline V gene has CDR1 SNHLY and CDR2 FYNNEI. In nucleotides, the CDR3 is TGTGCCAGCAGTGATCCGAGGGCCGCTCCCTACGAGCAGTACTTC. Translation: CASSDPRAAPYEQYF.

The chain combines TRBV7-2 with TRBJ2-7, with 8 nucleotides matching TRBD2. Germline V CDR1 and CDR2: SGHTA, FQGNSA. V was pared by 5 bases and J by 0 bases, with 3 bases of the junction left unmatched. The CDR3 totals 14 residues. The CDR3 coding sequence is TGTGCCAGCAGCAGCGGGAGACTCTCCTACGAGCAGTACTTC. The encoded protein is CASSSGRLSYEQYF.

This clone was observed once. This chain links TRBV6-5 with TRBJ1-1; D unresolved. Germline CDR1 and CDR2: MNHEY and SVGAGI. V was shortened by 6 bases and J by 1 base, with 3 bases between the two germline ends. This CDR3 has 11 amino acids. DNA for the CDR3: TGTGCCAGCAGGTCGAACACTGAAGCTTTCTTT. This sequence encodes CASRSNTEAFF.

This sequence joins TRBV28 and TRBJ1-4, with TRBD1 as a possible D gene (5 bases). Trimming cost V 6 bases and J 3 bases, with 11 bases left between them. The length of the CDR3 is 14 residues. Germline assignment: CDR1 MDHEN and CDR2 SYDVKM. The CDR3 DNA is TGTGCCAGCAGCTCCGGGGGGGCTAATGAAAAACTGTTTTTT. As protein: CASSSGGANEKLFF.

J is TRBJ2-7 and V is TRBV11-2, with 11 positions matching TRBD2. V was clipped by 1 base and J by 0 bases; unmatched bases: 11. The length of the CDR3 is 19 residues. CDR1 is SGHAT and CDR2 is FQNNGV in the germline V gene. As DNA, the CDR3 is TGTGCCAGCAGCTTAGCAAAGGGACTAGCGGCCCTCCGCTCCTACGAGCAGTACTTC. This codes for CASSLAKGLAALRSYEQYF. Drawing the rest from reference TRBV11-2 and TRBJ2-7, the complete variable domain is EAGVAQSPRYKIIEKRQSVAFWCNPISGHATLYWYQQILGQGPKLLIQFQNNGVVDDSQLPKDRFSAERLKGVDSTLKIQPAKLEDSAVYLCASSLAKGLAALRSYEQYFGPGTRLTVT.